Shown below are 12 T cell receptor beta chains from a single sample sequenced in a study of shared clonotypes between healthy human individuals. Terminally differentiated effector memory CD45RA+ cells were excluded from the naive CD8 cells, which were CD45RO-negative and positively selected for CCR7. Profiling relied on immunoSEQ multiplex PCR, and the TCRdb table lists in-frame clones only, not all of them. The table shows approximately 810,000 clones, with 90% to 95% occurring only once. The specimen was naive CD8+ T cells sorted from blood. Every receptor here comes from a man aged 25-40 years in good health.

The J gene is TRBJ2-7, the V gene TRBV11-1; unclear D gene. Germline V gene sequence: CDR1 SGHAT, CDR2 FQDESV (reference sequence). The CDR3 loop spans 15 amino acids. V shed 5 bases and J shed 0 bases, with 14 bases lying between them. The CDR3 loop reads CASSARDDPSYEQYF. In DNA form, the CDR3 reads TGTGCCAGCAGCGCCCGAGACGATCCCTCCTACGAGCAGTACTTC.

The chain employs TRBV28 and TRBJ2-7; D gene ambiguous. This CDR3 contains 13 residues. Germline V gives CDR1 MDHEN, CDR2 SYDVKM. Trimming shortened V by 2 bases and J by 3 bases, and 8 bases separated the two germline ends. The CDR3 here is CASSLKLDYEQYF. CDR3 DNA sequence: TGTGCCAGCAGTTTAAAGTTAGACTACGAGCAGTACTTC.

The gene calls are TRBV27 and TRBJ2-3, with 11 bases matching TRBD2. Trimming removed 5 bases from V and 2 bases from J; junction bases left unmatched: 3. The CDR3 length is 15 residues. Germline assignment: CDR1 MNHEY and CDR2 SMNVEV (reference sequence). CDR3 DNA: TGTGCCAGCAGTAAACTAGCGGGGGACACAGATACGCAGTATTTT. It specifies CASSKLAGDTDTQYF.

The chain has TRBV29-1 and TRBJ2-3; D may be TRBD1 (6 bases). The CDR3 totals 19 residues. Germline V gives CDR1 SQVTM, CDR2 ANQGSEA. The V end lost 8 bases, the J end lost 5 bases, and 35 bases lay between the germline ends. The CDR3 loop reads CSIPQRINFPNRVRDTQYF. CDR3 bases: TGCAGCATCCCGCAGAGGATAAACTTCCCTAACAGGGTTAGAGATACGCAGTATTTT.

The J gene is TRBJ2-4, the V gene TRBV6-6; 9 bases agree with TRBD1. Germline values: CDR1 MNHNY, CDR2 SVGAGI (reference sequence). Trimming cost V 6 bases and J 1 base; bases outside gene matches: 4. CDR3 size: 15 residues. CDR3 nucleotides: TGTGCCAGCAGCCCCGACAGGGGGGCCAAAAACATTCAGTACTTC. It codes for CASSPDRGAKNIQYF.

DNA for the CDR3: TGTGCCAGCAGCGGCGGGGCGACAGAAGGGATCAATCAGCCCCAGCATTTT. Protein sequence: CASSGGATEGINQPQHF. The chain recombines TRBV5-5 with TRBJ1-5; a weak D match, TRBD1 (5 bases). CDR3 length equals 17 residues. The V and J ends lost 4 bases and 3 bases respectively, with 20 bases between them. Germline CDR1 SGHKS, CDR2 YYEKEE (reference sequence).

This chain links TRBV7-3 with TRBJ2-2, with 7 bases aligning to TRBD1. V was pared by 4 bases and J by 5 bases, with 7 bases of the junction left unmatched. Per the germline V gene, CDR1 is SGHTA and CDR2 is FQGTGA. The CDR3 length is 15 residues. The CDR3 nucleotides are TGTGCCAGCAGCTCCGCAGGGGGTTGGACCGGGGAGCTGTTTTTT. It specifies CASSSAGGWTGELFF.

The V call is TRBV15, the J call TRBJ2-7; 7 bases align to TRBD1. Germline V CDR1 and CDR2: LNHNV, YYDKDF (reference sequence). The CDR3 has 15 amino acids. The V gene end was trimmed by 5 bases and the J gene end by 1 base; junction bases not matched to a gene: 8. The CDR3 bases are TGTGCCACCAGCGGTGCCCGGGACAGTTCCTACGAGCAGTACTTC. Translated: CATSGARDSSYEQYF.

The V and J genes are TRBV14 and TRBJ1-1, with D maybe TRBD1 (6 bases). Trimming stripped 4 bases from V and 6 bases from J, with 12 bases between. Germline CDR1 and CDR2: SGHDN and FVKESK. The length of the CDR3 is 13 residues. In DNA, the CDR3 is TGTGCCAGCAGCCTGAAGCACAGGGCTGAAGCTTTCTTT. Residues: CASSLKHRAEAFF.

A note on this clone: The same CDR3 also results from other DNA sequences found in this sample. CDR3 nucleotides: TGTGCCAGCAGCTTGTCTGAGACCCAGTACTTC. Encoded protein: CASSLSETQYF. V usage is TRBV7-9 and J usage is TRBJ2-5; no clear D gene. Per the germline V gene, CDR1 is SEHNR and CDR2 is FQNEAQ (reference sequence). This CDR3 comprises 11 residues. The germline V and J ends were trimmed by 3 bases and 5 bases, with 4 bases remaining between them.

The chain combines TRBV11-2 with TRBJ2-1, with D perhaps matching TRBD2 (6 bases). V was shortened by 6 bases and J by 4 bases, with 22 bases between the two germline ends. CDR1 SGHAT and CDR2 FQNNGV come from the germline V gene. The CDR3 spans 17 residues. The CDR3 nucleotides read TGTGCCAGCAGGGATCTTGCCCGGGACTGGAGATACAATGAGCAGTTCTTC. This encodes CASRDLARDWRYNEQFF.

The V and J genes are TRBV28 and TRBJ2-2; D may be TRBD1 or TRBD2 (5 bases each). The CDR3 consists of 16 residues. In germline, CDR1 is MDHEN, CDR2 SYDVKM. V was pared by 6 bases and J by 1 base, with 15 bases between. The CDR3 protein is CASSTRRDQNTGELFF. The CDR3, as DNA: TGTGCCAGCAGCACTCGACGGGACCAGAACACCGGGGAGCTGTTTTTT.